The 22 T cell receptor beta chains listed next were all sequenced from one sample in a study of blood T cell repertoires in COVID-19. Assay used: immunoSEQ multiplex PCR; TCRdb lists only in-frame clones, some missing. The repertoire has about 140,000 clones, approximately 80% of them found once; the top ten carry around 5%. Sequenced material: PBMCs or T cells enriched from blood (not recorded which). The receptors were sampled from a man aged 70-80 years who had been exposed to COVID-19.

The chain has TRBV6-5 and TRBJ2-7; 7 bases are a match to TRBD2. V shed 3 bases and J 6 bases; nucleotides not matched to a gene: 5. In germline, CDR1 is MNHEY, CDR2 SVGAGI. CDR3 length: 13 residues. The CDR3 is CASSYTTSSEQYF. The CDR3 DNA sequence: TGTGCCAGCAGTTATACGACTAGCTCCGAGCAGTACTTC.

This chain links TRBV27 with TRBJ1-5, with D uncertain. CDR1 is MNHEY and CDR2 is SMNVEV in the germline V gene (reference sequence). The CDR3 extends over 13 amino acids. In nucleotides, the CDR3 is TGTGCTGTTGGCCCACCGAATAATCAGCCCCAGCATTTT. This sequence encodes CAVGPPNNQPQHF.

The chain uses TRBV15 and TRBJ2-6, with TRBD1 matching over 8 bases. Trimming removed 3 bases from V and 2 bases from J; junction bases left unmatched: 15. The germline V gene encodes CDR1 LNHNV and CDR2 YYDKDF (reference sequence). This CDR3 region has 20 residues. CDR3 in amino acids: CATSRGPFSGGATGANVLTF. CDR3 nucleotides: TGTGCCACCAGCAGGGGACCCTTTTCAGGGGGCGCAACTGGGGCCAACGTCCTGACTTTC.

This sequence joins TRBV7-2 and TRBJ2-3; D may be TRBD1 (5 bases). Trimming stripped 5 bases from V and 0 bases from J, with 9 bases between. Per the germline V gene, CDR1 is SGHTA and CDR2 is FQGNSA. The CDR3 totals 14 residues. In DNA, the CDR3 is TGTGCCAGCAGCCAGTACAGGAGCACAGATACGCAGTATTTT. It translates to CASSQYRSTDTQYF.

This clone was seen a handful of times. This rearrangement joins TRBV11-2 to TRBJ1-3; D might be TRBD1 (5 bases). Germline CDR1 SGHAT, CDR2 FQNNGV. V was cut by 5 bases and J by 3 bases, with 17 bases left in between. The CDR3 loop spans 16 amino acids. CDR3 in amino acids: CASSAGNQGYGNTIYF. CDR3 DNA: TGTGCCAGCAGCGCCGGCAATCAGGGATATGGAAACACCATATATTTT.

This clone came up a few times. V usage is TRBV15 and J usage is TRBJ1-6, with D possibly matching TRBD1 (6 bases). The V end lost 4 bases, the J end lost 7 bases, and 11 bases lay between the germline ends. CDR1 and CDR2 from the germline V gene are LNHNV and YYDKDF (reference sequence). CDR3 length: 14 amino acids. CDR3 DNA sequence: TGTGCCACCAGCAAGGAGGGGGGGAATTCACCCCTCCACTTT. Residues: CATSKEGGNSPLHF.

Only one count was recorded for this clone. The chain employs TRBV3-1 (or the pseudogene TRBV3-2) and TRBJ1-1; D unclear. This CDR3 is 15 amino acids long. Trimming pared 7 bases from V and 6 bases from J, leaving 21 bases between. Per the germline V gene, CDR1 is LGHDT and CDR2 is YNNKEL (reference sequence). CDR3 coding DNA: TGTGCCAGCACCAAATTAAGGACTCCCTCGGCTGAAGCTTTCTTT. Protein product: CASTKLRTPSAEAFF.

Written as DNA, the CDR3 is TGTGCCAGCACCCGGTCTCTGGACAGGCCCTCTGGGGCCAACGTCCTGACTTTC. It encodes CASTRSLDRPSGANVLTF. This chain joins TRBV7-2 and TRBJ2-6; TRBD1 agrees at 7 bases. This CDR3 is 18 amino acids long. V dropped 7 bases and J dropped 0; count of bases not matched to a gene: 12. Looked up from germline, CDR1 is SGHTA and CDR2 is FQGNSA.

Here the CDR3 reads CASSHSGTGEKDTQYF. In nucleotides, the CDR3 is TGCGCCAGCAGCCACTCCGGGACAGGGGAGAAAGATACGCAGTATTTT. The chain carries TRBV5-1 and TRBJ2-3; 10 bases map to TRBD1. The CDR3 contains 16 residues. V lost 4 bases, J lost 5 bases, and 10 bases stayed unmatched. Germline V gene data show CDR1 as SGHRS and CDR2 as YFSETQ.

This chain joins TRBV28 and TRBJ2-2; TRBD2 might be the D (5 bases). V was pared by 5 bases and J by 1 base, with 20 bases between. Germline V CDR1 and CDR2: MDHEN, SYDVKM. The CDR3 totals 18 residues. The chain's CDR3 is CASSPVSLLGVNTGELFF. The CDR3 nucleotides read TGTGCCAGCAGTCCAGTGTCACTATTGGGAGTGAACACCGGGGAGCTGTTTTTT.

The CDR3 DNA reads TGCGCCAGCAGCCCCCCCAGGGGGGCAGAGAGGAATGAGCAGTTCTTC. This codes for CASSPPRGAERNEQFF. The V gene is TRBV5-1, the J gene TRBJ2-1, with D perhaps matching TRBD1 (7 bases). Germline CDR1 SGHRS, CDR2 YFSETQ. The CDR3 has 16 amino acids. Trimming pared 4 bases from V and 7 bases from J, leaving 21 bases between.

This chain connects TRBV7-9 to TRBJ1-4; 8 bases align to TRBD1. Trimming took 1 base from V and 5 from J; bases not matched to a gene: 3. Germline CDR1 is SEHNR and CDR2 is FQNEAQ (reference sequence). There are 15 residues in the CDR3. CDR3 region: CASSLVRTGNEKLFF. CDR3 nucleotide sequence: TGTGCCAGCAGCTTAGTTAGGACAGGGAATGAAAAACTGTTTTTT.

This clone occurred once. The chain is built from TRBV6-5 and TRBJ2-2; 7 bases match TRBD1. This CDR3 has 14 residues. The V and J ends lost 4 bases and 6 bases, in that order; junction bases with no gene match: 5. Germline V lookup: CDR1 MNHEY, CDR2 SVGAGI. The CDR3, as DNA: TGTGCCAGCAGTTCAGGGGGAAATTCCGGGGAGCTGTTTTTT. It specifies CASSSGGNSGELFF.

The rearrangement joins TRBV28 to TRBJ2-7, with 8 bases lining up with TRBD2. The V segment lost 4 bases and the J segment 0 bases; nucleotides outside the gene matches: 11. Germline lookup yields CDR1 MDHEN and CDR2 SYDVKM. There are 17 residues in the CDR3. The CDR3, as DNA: TGTGCCAGCAGTTCCCCTGGGGGTAGCGGGGTCTCCTACGAGCAGTACTTC. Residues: CASSSPGGSGVSYEQYF. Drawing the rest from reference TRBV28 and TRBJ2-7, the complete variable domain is DVKVTQSSRYLVKRTGEKVFLECVQDMDHENMFWYRQDPGLGLRLIYFSYDVKMKEKGDIPEGYSVSREKKERFSLILESASTNQTSMYLCASSSPGGSGVSYEQYFGPGTRLTVT.

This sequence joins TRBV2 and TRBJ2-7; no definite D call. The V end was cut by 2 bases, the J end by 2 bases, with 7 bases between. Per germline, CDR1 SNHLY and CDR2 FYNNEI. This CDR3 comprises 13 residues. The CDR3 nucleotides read TGTGCCAGCAGTGAACAGGTTACCTACGAGCAGTACTTC. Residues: CASSEQVTYEQYF.

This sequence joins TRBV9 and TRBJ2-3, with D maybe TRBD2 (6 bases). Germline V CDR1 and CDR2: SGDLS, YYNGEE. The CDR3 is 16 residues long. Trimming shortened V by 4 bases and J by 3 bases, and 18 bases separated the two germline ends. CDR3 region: CASSPLGGMQTDTQYF. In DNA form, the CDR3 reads TGTGCCAGCAGCCCCCTCGGAGGGATGCAGACAGATACGCAGTATTTT.

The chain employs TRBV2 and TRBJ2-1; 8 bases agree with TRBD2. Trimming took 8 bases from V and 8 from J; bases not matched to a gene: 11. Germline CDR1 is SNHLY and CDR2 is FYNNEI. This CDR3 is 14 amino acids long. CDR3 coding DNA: TGTGCCAGCGGACTAGCCCTAAGCGACCATGAGCAGTTCTTC. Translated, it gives CASGLALSDHEQFF.

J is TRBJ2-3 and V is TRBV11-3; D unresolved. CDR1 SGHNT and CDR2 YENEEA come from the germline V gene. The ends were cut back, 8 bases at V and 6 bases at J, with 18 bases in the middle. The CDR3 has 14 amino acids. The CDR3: CASAAHSGSDTQYF. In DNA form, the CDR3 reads TGTGCCAGCGCGGCGCACTCTGGTTCTGATACGCAGTATTTT. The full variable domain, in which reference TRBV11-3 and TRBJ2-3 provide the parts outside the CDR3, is EAGVVQSPRYKIIEKKQPVAFWCNPISGHNTLYWYLQNLGQGPELLIRYENEEAVDDSQLPKDRFSAERLKGVDSTLKIQPAELGDSAVYLCASAAHSGSDTQYFGPGTRLTVL.

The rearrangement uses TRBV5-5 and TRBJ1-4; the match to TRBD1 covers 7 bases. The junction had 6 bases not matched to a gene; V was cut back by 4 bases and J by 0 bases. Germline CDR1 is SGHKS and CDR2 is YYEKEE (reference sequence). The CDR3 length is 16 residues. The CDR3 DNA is TGTGCCAGCAGCCCAGGACAGGCCGCAACTAATGAAAAACTGTTTTTT. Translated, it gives CASSPGQAATNEKLFF.

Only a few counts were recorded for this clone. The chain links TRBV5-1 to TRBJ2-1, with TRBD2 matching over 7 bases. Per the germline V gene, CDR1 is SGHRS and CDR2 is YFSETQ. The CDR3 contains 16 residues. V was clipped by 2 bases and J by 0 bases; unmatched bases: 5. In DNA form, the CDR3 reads TGCGCCAGCAGCTTAAAGCGGGATAACTCCTACAATGAGCAGTTCTTC. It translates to CASSLKRDNSYNEQFF.

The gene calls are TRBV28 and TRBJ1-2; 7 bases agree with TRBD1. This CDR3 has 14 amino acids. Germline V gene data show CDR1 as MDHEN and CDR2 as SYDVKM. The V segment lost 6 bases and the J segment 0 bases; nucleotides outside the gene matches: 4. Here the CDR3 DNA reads TGTGCCAGCAGGGGACAGATAGCTAACTATGGCTACACCTTC. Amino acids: CASRGQIANYGYTF.

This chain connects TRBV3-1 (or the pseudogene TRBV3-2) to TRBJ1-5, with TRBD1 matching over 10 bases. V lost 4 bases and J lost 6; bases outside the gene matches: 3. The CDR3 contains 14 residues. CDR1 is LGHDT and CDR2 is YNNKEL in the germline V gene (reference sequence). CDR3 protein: CASSPDRGRQPQHF. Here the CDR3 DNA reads TGTGCCAGCAGCCCAGACAGGGGGCGTCAGCCCCAGCATTTT.